These T cell receptor beta chains were read from a single sample in a study of OX40 agonist ivuxolimab in advanced cancers. Profiling relied on immunoSEQ multiplex PCR, and the TCRdb table lists in-frame clones only, not all of them. The data hold 100,000 or so clones, with 84% observed a single time. Specimen: CD4+ or CD8+ T cells sorted from blood, collected in a trial of the OX40 agonist ivuxolimab. These receptors were collected from an adult with an advanced solid tumor such as melanoma, head and neck, liver or kidney cancer. CDR3s leave out the opening cysteine and the closing phenylalanine or tryptophan. A D gene is named only where the DNA matches it firmly.

CDR3aa	v_gene	j_gene	d_gene
ASSPEWGLAGGRLTDTQY	TRBV4-3	TRBJ2-3	TRBD2
SARTGNTIY	TRBV20-1	TRBJ1-3	.
ASSQDEGPGNQPQH	TRBV4-3	TRBJ1-5	.
ASSSGQGPYNEQF	TRBV11-1	TRBJ2-1	TRBD1
ASSTWDRRDTQY	TRBV6-5	TRBJ2-3	TRBD1
ATSVDRGSNQPQH	TRBV15	TRBJ1-5	TRBD1
ASSLAMNTEAF	TRBV11-1	TRBJ1-1	.
ASSLKGSYEQY	TRBV5-4	TRBJ2-7	.
ASSLKLGGKAGANVLT	TRBV7-2	TRBJ2-6	.
ASSLYPPGENEQY	TRBV27	TRBJ2-7	.
SVERASQTQY	TRBV29-1	TRBJ2-3	.
ASSVEVGQGYFT	TRBV9	TRBJ1-2	TRBD1
SVGDRGSQLAGDNEQF	TRBV29-1	TRBJ2-1	TRBD2
ASSYERPLPYEQY	TRBV6-5	TRBJ2-7	.